This T cell receptor (beta chain) is drawn from a study of blood T cell repertoires in COVID-19. Measured with immunoSEQ multiplex PCR; TCRdb has only the in-frame clones, and not every one. In the table there are about 180,000 clones, about 87% of which are singletons. This CDR3 has 13 residues. Germline CDR1 is SGHTA and CDR2 is FQGNSA. V dropped 6 bases and J dropped 5 bases, with 13 bases sitting between them. The source is a woman under 40 with acute or convalescent COVID-19. The sample taken for sequencing was peripheral blood. The chain has TRBV7-2 and TRBJ1-1; D remains ambiguous. This chain's CDR3 is CASRSGPSTEAFF. In nucleotides, the CDR3 is TGTGCCAGCAGGTCAGGTCCCAGTACTGAAGCTTTCTTT. Based on the CDR3 plus reference TRBV7-2 and TRBJ1-1, the full variable domain is GAGVSQSPSNKVTEKGKDVELRCDPISGHTALYWYRQSLGQGLEFLIYFQGNSAPDKSGLPSDRFSAERTGGSVSTLTIQRTQQEDSAVYLCASRSGPSTEAFFGQGTRLTVV.